The clone carrying this T cell receptor beta chain was detected a few times. Original data processing: Amplification from reference gene primers served as the basis for estimated nucleated cell counts. TCRdb keeps only in-frame clones here, not all; method: immunoSEQ multiplex PCR. The DNA was the basis for D and trimming; V, J and clone size are from that table. This repertoire shows 110,000 or so clones, 84% found once; its top ten account for about 6.6%. The length of the CDR3 is 13 residues. The germline CDR1 and CDR2 sequences are MDHEN and SYDVKM. V was pared by 5 bases and J by 0 bases, with 5 bases between. This sample is part of a study of blood T cell repertoires in COVID-19. On the study more broadly: T cells, B-cell-depleted T cells, or PBMCs provided the cDNA or gDNA that served as material.

The chain joins TRBV28 to TRBJ1-5, with no clear D. This TCR was sampled from a woman in her forties or fifties with acute or convalescent COVID-19. Source material: peripheral blood. The CDR3 coding sequence is TGTGCCAGCAGTCAGGATAGCAATCAGCCCCAGCATTTT. This translates into CASSQDSNQPQHF.